This TCR beta chain is from a study of blood T cell repertoires in COVID-19. About the study: The origin of the acute and convalescent COVID-19 samples was the United States, Italy and Spain. In each case, the material was cDNA or gDNA derived from T cells, B-cell-depleted T cells, or PBMCs.

Under the authors' procedure: Counts of nucleated cells, estimated from reference gene primer amplification, were obtained. This table comes from immunoSEQ multiplex PCR, and its TCRdb copy is limited to in-frame clones, with some not included. V, J and clone size are those of that table, while D and trimming were read from the DNA. The profile covers about 53,000 clones, with 87% appearing a single time and more than 3.5% taken by the ten largest. Trimming left V 2 bases short and J 2 bases short, with 10 bases between. CDR1 MNHEY and CDR2 SMNVEV come from the germline V gene (reference sequence). CDR3 length: 14 amino acids.

V gene TRBV27 combines with J gene TRBJ2-7; D is uncertain. Sequencing used peripheral blood. This clonotype originated in a man in his fifties with acute or convalescent COVID-19. CDR3 loop: CASSLQSHPYEQYF. In DNA, the CDR3 is TGTGCCAGCAGTTTACAGTCTCATCCCTACGAGCAGTACTTC.